This T cell receptor beta chain originates from a study of a mutant IDH1 vaccine in newly diagnosed glioma. Study background: The initiation of vaccination occurred 4-6 weeks after radiotherapy alone, or with temozolomide cycles. Of treated patients, approximately 62% were men and about 38% women, averaging around 40 years. Most had both radiotherapy and temozolomide beforehand; others had only one.

Time point noted: week 5, during vaccination. Vaccination used 300 ug of mutant IDH1 20-mer peptide per dose, with topical imiquimod. V was pared by 8 bases and J by 4 bases, with 2 bases of the junction left unmatched. The CDR3 consists of 12 residues. Germline CDR1 MNHEY, CDR2 SVGAGI. Points on this clone: Antigen specificity is unknown.

Study results and limitations: Pseudoprogression appeared independent of alterations in top peripheral clonotypes.

Profiled with immunoSEQ multiplex PCR; TCRdb holds only in-frame clones, not every one. The sample includes around 42,000 clones, 70% to 90% of them seen just once. The source was PBMCs, collected from a glioma patient whose treatment included an IDH1 peptide vaccine. The sequence was obtained from a man in his forties or fifties with glioma. The rearrangement links TRBV6-5 to TRBJ1-5, with TRBD1 matching 7 bases. DNA for the CDR3: TGTGCCAGCGGGGACAGTAATCAGCCCCAGCATTTT. This encodes CASGDSNQPQHF.